Following are 29 T cell receptor beta chains from one sample sequenced in a study of T cell changes during pregnancy in multiple sclerosis. Method: immunoSEQ multiplex PCR; TCRdb's copy keeps in-frame clones and lacks some. This sample carries around 50,000 clones, roughly 94% of them seen once, and the ten largest clones take approximately 0.18%. The material sequenced was CD4+ T cells from peripheral blood mononuclear cells, taken in the second trimester of pregnancy. The receptors derive from a female donor with multiple sclerosis, enrolled in a pregnancy study.

The chain carries TRBV4-2 and TRBJ2-1, with 9 bases lining up with TRBD1. V gave up 5 bases and J gave up 5 bases; unmatched junction bases: 10. CDR1 is LGHNA, CDR2 YNFKEQ, per germline. There are 16 residues in the CDR3. The DNA of the CDR3 is TGTGCCAGCAGCGAAGGATCCGGGGACAGGGACAATGAGCAGTTCTTC. Its protein product is CASSEGSGDRDNEQFF.

The chain links TRBV6-5 to TRBJ2-7; D is possibly TRBD1 (6 bases). The germline V and J ends were trimmed by 5 bases and 8 bases, with 13 bases remaining between them. The CDR3 contains 12 residues. Per the germline V gene, CDR1 is MNHEY and CDR2 is SVGAGI. This CDR3 is CASSTQGVKQYF. In nucleotides, the CDR3 is TGTGCCAGCAGTACACAGGGAGTAAAGCAGTACTTC.

The chain couples TRBV5-1 to TRBJ1-1; 7 nucleotides agree with TRBD1. The trim removed 3 bases at V and 5 bases at J, leaving 1 base unmatched. The CDR3 spans 12 residues. Germline V gene lookup returns CDR1 SGHRS and CDR2 YFSETQ. Here the CDR3 DNA reads TGCGCCAGCAGCTGGGGACAGACTGAAGCTTTCTTT. Translating it yields CASSWGQTEAFF.

The chain links TRBV6-4 to TRBJ2-1, with D possibly matching TRBD2 (6 bases). Germline V gene lookup returns CDR1 MRHNA and CDR2 SNTAGT. Trimming removed 6 bases at V and 7 bases at J, with 19 bases between. This CDR3 region has 15 residues. The CDR3 nucleotides read TGTGCCAGCAGCTTTCGACTAGGGGTCCGGAATGAGCAGTTCTTC. Residues: CASSFRLGVRNEQFF.

The chain is built from TRBV7-2 and TRBJ1-2, with 8 positions matching TRBD1. This CDR3 comprises 15 residues. Germline CDR1 and CDR2: SGHTA and FQGNSA. V lost 5 bases, J lost 5 bases, and 10 bases stayed unmatched. The CDR3 region has the DNA TGTGCCAGCAGCCCATATGTAGGGACAGGATATGGCTACACCTTC. It specifies CASSPYVGTGYGYTF.

The rearrangement links TRBV6-1 to TRBJ2-6, with D unresolved. Between the trimmed V and J ends, which lost 6 bases and 0 bases, there was a span of 9 bases. CDR3 length equals 15 residues. Germline CDR1 is MNHNS and CDR2 is SASEGT. The CDR3 DNA is TGTGCCAGCAGGCCTCCGGTCTCTGGGGCCAACGTCCTGACTTTC. Its protein is CASRPPVSGANVLTF.

The rearrangement links TRBV7-2 to TRBJ2-1; TRBD2 matches 14 bases. The V segment lost 5 bases and the J segment 7 bases; nucleotides outside the gene matches: 4. This CDR3 has 15 residues. From germline, CDR1 is SGHTA and CDR2 FQGNSA. The CDR3 coding sequence is TGTGCCAGCAGCCCGACTAGCGGGGGGGAAAATGAGCAGTTCTTC. Residues: CASSPTSGGENEQFF.

The chain is built from TRBV29-1 and TRBJ1-3; TRBD1 is a possible D gene (6 bases). V was trimmed by 7 bases and J by 4 bases, leaving 20 bases between them. Germline V gene sequence: CDR1 SQVTM, CDR2 ANQGSEA. The CDR3 loop spans 15 amino acids. This CDR3 is CSAGYGKGVGNTIYF. The CDR3 coding sequence is TGCAGCGCTGGATACGGAAAGGGGGTGGGAAACACCATATATTTT.

V usage is TRBV6-4 and J usage is TRBJ2-2; 7 bases are a match to TRBD2. There are 15 residues in the CDR3. Germline trimming cut 4 bases from V and 1 base from J; bases unmatched to any gene: 3. The germline CDR1 and CDR2 sequences are MRHNA and SNTAGT. As DNA, the CDR3 is TGTGCCAGCAGTGCCGCTAGCGGGAACACCGGGGAGCTGTTTTTT. This encodes CASSAASGNTGELFF.

The rearrangement uses TRBV15 and TRBJ2-1; 10 positions match TRBD2. The CDR3 length is 18 residues. After removal of 0 bases from V and 8 bases from J, the junction contained 13 bases not matched to a gene. Germline V gene data show CDR1 as LNHNV and CDR2 as YYDKDF (reference sequence). The CDR3 DNA sequence: TGTGCCACCAGCAGAGATTCCGTTAGCGGGAGGCTCACCCATGAGCAGTTCTTC. It encodes CATSRDSVSGRLTHEQFF.

This rearrangement joins TRBV6-6 to TRBJ1-5; perhaps TRBD1 as D (6 bases). CDR3 length equals 15 residues. Deletions cut 4 bases from V and 6 bases from J, with 16 bases between. CDR1 and CDR2 (germline): MNHNY, SVGAGI (reference sequence). CDR3 region: CASSWVGRGGQPQHF. The CDR3 bases are TGTGCCAGCAGTTGGGTCGGCAGGGGCGGTCAGCCCCAGCATTTT.

This rearrangement joins TRBV11-3 to TRBJ2-5, with TRBD2 as a possible D gene (6 bases). Germline assignment: CDR1 SGHNT and CDR2 YENEEA. The CDR3 runs 15 residues. Deletions cut 1 base from V and 4 bases from J, with 13 bases between. The CDR3 region is CASSLGGGDSETQYF. CDR3 nucleotides: TGTGCCAGCAGCTTAGGTGGAGGGGACTCAGAGACCCAGTACTTC.

The rearrangement links TRBV5-8 to TRBJ1-3; 7 bases map to TRBD1. Germline assignment: CDR1 SGHTS and CDR2 YDEGEE. Trimming cost V 4 bases and J 4 bases; bases outside gene matches: 5. The CDR3 runs 14 residues. CDR3 protein: CASSRTGRGNTIYF. The CDR3 bases are TGTGCCAGCAGCCGGACAGGCCGAGGAAACACCATATATTTT.

This clone has only one observation. The chain employs TRBV7-3 and TRBJ2-1, with D possibly TRBD1 on 6 matching bases. V shed 1 base and J shed 8 bases, with 12 bases lying between them. From germline, CDR1 is SGHTA and CDR2 FQGTGA. The CDR3 consists of 14 residues. CDR3 bases: TGTGCCAGCAGCTTAAGGGACATTATCGATGAGCAGTTCTTC. This sequence encodes CASSLRDIIDEQFF.

The chain is built from TRBV18 and TRBJ2-2; the D gene is possibly TRBD1 (6 bases). Trimming removed 6 bases at V and 7 bases at J, with 12 bases between. The germline V gene has CDR1 KGHSH and CDR2 LQKENI. The CDR3 is 13 amino acids. CDR3 in DNA: TGTGCCAGCTCTCAACAGGGAAGCGGGGAGCTGTTTTTT. It yields the protein CASSQQGSGELFF.

CDR3 coding DNA: TGCGCCAGCAGTAGGGGGAAACTGGAGAATGAAAAACTGTTTTTT. This encodes CASSRGKLENEKLFF. The chain links TRBV5-1 to TRBJ1-4, with D possibly matching TRBD1 (6 bases). V lost 5 bases and J 5 bases, leaving 16 bases between the germline ends. CDR1 SGHRS and CDR2 YFSETQ come from the germline V gene. The CDR3 totals 15 residues.

This chain connects TRBV27 to TRBJ2-2, with TRBD2 identical over 9 bases. Germline V gene lookup returns CDR1 MNHEY and CDR2 SMNVEV (reference sequence). V lost 6 bases, J lost 3 bases, and 5 bases stayed unmatched. CDR3 size: 15 residues. The CDR3 sequence: CASSHSGSDTGELFF. In DNA, the CDR3 is TGTGCCAGCAGCCATAGCGGGAGCGACACCGGGGAGCTGTTTTTT.

The V call is TRBV5-1, the J call TRBJ1-2; a weak D match, TRBD1 (6 bases). The V and J ends lost 0 bases and 0 bases respectively, with 15 bases between them. The CDR3 spans 17 residues. Germline CDR1 reads SGHRS; CDR2 reads YFSETQ. CDR3 loop: CASSLGRGEDANYGYTF. For the CDR3, the DNA is TGCGCCAGCAGCTTGGGCAGGGGTGAGGATGCTAACTATGGCTACACCTTC. The whole variable domain, remainder taken from reference TRBV5-1 and TRBJ1-2, is KAGVTQTPRYLIKTRGQQVTLSCSPISGHRSVSWYQQTPGQGLQFLFEYFSETQRNKGNFPGRFSGRQFSNSRSEMNVSTLELGDSALYLCASSLGRGEDANYGYTFGSGTRLTVV.

This clone was seen a few times. The rearrangement joins TRBV2 to TRBJ2-7; D gene unclear. The CDR3 loop spans 12 amino acids. Germline V gene sequence: CDR1 SNHLY, CDR2 FYNNEI. Trimming pared 2 bases from V and 4 bases from J, leaving 6 bases between. The CDR3 coding sequence is TGTGCCAGCAGTGAAAAGCTTTACGAGCAGTACTTC. As protein: CASSEKLYEQYF.

CDR3 sequence reads: CASGGEGNTIYF. The CDR3 DNA reads as TGTGCTAGTGGCGGGGAAGGAAACACCATATATTTT. This rearrangement joins TRBV12-5 to TRBJ1-3; no clear D. This CDR3 has 12 amino acids. Germline CDR1 and CDR2: LGHNT and FRNRAP. V was shortened by 6 bases and J by 4 bases, with 7 bases between the two germline ends.

The V gene is TRBV5-3, the J gene TRBJ1-6; D may be TRBD1 (6 bases). TRBV5-3 is assigned to the ORF class and has an uncertain function. The V gene lost 4 bases and the J gene lost 3 bases, with 17 bases spanning the gap. The CDR3 covers 17 residues. CDR3 residues: CARSGRDPTGYNSPLHF. The CDR3 DNA reads as TGTGCCAGAAGCGGCCGGGACCCGACAGGCTATAATTCACCCCTCCACTTT.

The V and J genes are TRBV6-1 and TRBJ2-5; a weak D match, TRBD1 (5 bases). The CDR3 length is 15 residues. Germline assignment: CDR1 MNHNS and CDR2 SASEGT. The V and J ends lost 0 bases and 5 bases respectively, with 13 bases between them. The CDR3 nucleotides read TGTGCCAGCAGTGAAGCAAGGGGCGCGCGGGAGACCCAGTACTTC. Amino acid sequence: CASSEARGARETQYF.

The chain is built from TRBV2 and TRBJ1-2; the D gene is possibly TRBD1 (5 bases). CDR3 length equals 14 residues. Germline CDR1 reads SNHLY; CDR2 reads FYNNEI. V was cut by 7 bases and J by 4 bases, with 16 bases left in between. Here the CDR3 reads CASIEGEQTYGYTF. The CDR3 DNA sequence: TGTGCCAGCATCGAAGGGGAACAGACCTATGGCTACACCTTC.

The CDR3 DNA reads TGTGCCAGTGCCTTGGTAGGAGGCTCCTACGAGCAGTACTTC. This codes for CASALVGGSYEQYF. The chain combines TRBV19 with TRBJ2-7, with D possibly being TRBD2 (5 bases). Germline V gene data show CDR1 as LNHDA and CDR2 as SQIVND (reference sequence). The length of the CDR3 is 14 residues. Trimming removed 8 bases at V and 0 bases at J, with 14 bases between.

The rearrangement uses TRBV18 and TRBJ2-1, with 8 bases that match TRBD2. The V segment lost 2 bases and the J segment 8 bases; nucleotides outside the gene matches: 11. From germline, CDR1 is KGHSH and CDR2 LQKENI. The length of the CDR3 is 16 residues. In DNA form, the CDR3 reads TGTGCCAGCTCACCAGACGGGAGGGCCAGGCAGGATGAGCAGTTCTTC. Translation: CASSPDGRARQDEQFF.

The chain couples TRBV30 to TRBJ2-6; D uncertain. Germline loops: CDR1 GTSNPN, CDR2 SVGIG (reference sequence). The V end was cut by 4 bases, the J end by 0 bases, with 7 bases between. There are 14 residues in the CDR3. The CDR3 spells CAWKESSGANVLTF. DNA for the CDR3: TGTGCCTGGAAGGAGAGCTCTGGGGCCAACGTCCTGACTTTC.

V gene TRBV9 combines with J gene TRBJ1-1; tentatively, D is TRBD1 (5 bases). In germline, CDR1 is SGDLS, CDR2 YYNGEE. CDR3 length: 18 residues. V lost 4 bases and J lost 1, with 23 bases in between. The CDR3 region is CASSPTGDRVRSNTEAFF. CDR3 bases: TGTGCCAGCAGCCCCACCGGAGACAGAGTCCGCTCGAACACTGAAGCTTTCTTT.

The chain uses TRBV7-3 and TRBJ2-3; D might be TRBD2 (5 bases). The CDR3 has 16 amino acids. Germline V CDR1 and CDR2: SGHTA, FQGTGA. The V gene lost 4 bases and the J gene lost 2 bases, with 16 bases spanning the gap. CDR3 nucleotide sequence: TGTGCCAGCAGCTCCAGGCCCGGGGAGCTCACAGATACGCAGTATTTT. Amino acid sequence: CASSSRPGELTDTQYF.

As regards this clone: The same CDR3 can be traced to other DNA sequences in this sample. The chain links TRBV19 to TRBJ1-4; no clear D gene. CDR3 length: 14 residues. Germline V CDR1 and CDR2: LNHDA, SQIVND (reference sequence). V was pared by 3 bases and J by 0 bases, with 5 bases between. In DNA, the CDR3 is TGTGCCAGTAGTATCGGGGCAACTAATGAAAAACTGTTTTTT. It is translated as CASSIGATNEKLFF.